This T cell receptor beta chain was identified in a study of blood T cell repertoires in COVID-19. Authors' methods: Quantification of nucleated cells was approximated via reference gene primer amplification. The table came from immunoSEQ multiplex PCR; TCRdb's copy has only in-frame clones and leaves some out. V, J and clone size were drawn from that table, and D and trimming were deduced from the DNA. The sample contains over 200,000 clones, around 75% of which appear only once. Trimming took 4 bases from V and 2 from J; bases not matched to a gene: 9. The germline V gene has CDR1 MNHEY and CDR2 SVGEGT. This CDR3 has 16 residues.

This TCR came from a human donor in a cohort sampled during active COVID-19. The sequenced sample was peripheral blood. The chain employs TRBV6-2 or TRBV6-3 and TRBJ2-3; 7 bases are shared with TRBD2. The CDR3, as DNA: TGTGCCAGCAGTTGGGAGGGAGCGGGAATCACAGATACGCAGTATTTT. Translation: CASSWEGAGITDTQYF.